This TCR beta chain comes out of a study of control samples from healthy donors and cancer patients (dated by TCRdb to 2019 to 2021). The CDR3 starts with the cysteine, ends with the phenylalanine, and has 15 residues. The CDR3 DNA has 45 bases and is translated from base 1. V and J lose 3 bases and 5 bases, and a span of 16 bases separates them. CDR1 LNHDA and CDR2 SQIVND are derived from the germline V gene (reference sequence). Comment on this clone: Its antigen remains unidentified. No much larger clone is present one base from it, and per-base qualities are unavailable.

Libraries were prepared through the immunoSEQ multiplex PCR assay. The clones in this table, taken by TCRdb from immuneACCESS, are in-frame only. Not every clone is retained; where verified, under half of the shortfall comes from an unresolved V gene, and the cause of the rest is unknown. The sample has around 150,000 clones on record, roughly 89% of them singletons. Together, the top ten hold around 12% of the sample. Sample: blood. The sequence was collected from a man in his thirties or forties in good health. The chain links TRBV19 with TRBJ2-5; TRBD1 is a weak D gene call, 6 bases matching. The CDR3 corresponds to CASSITGFQGETQYF. In nucleotide form, the sequence is TGTGCCAGTAGTATCACAGGTTTTCAGGGGGAGACCCAGTACTTC. With the rest looked up from the reference TRBV19 and TRBJ2-5 genes rather than sequenced, the full variable domain is DGGITQSPKYLFRKEGQNVTLSCEQNLNHDAMYWYRQDPGQGLRLIYYSQIVNDFQKGDIAEGYSVSREKKESFPLTVTSAQKNPTAFYLCASSITGFQGETQYFGPGTRLLVL.